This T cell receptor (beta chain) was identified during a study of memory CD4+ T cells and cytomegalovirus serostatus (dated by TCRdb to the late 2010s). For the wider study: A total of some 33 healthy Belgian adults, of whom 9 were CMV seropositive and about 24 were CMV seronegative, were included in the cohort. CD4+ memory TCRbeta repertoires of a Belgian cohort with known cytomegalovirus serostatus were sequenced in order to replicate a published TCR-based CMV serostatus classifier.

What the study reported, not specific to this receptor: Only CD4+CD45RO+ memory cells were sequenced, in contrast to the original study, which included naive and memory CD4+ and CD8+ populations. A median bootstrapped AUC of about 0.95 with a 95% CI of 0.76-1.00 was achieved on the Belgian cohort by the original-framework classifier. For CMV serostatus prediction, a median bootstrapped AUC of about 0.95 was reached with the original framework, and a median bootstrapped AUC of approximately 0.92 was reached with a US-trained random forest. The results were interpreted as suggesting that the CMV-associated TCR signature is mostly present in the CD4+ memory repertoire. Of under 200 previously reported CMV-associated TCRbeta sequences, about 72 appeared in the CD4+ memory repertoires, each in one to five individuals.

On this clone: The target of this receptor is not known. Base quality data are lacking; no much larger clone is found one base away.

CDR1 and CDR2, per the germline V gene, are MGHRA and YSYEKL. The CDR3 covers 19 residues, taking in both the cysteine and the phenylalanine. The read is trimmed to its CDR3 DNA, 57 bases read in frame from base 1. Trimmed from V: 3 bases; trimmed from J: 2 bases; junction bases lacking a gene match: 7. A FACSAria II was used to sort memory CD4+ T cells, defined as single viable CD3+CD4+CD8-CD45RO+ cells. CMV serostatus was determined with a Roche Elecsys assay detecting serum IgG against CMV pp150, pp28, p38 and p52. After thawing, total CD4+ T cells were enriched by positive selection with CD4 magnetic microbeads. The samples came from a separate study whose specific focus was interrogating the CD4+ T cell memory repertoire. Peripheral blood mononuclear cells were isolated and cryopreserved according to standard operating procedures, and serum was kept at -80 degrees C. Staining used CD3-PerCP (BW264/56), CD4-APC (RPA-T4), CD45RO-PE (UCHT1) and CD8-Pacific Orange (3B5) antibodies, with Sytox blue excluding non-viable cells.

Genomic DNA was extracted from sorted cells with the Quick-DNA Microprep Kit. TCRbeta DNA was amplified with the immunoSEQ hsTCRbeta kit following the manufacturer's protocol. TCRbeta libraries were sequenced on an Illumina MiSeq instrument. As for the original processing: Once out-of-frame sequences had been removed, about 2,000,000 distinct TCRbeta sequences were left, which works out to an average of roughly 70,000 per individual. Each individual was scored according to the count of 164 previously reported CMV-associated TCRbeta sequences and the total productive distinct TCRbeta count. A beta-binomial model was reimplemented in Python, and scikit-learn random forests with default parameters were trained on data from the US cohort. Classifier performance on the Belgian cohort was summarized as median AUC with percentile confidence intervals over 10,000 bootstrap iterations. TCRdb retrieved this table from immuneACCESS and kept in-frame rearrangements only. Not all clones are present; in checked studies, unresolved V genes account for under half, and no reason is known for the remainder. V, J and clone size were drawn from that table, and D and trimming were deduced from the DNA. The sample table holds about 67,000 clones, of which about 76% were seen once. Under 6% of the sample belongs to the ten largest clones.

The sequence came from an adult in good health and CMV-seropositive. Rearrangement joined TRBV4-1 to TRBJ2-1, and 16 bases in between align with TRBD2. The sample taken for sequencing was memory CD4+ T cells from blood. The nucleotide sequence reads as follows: TGCGCCAGCAGCCACCCGGGACTAGCGGGGGGGCCCACCTACAATGAGCAGTTCTTC. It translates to CASSHPGLAGGPTYNEQFF.